The next 13 T cell receptor beta chains were all read from a single sample in a study of regulatory T cells in long-lasting Graves disease. Time point of the sample: newly diagnosed GD, antithyroid drugs for less than 3 months. With RNA extracted from PBMCs as input, the TCR library was made. Building the TCR beta libraries relied on iRepertoire HTBI primers, and CDR3 regions underwent Arm-PCR. TCRdb fed the multiplex PCR reads into MiXCR, producing one record per CDR3 protein. The data show 360,000 or so distinct CDR3 sequences, with about 17% seen just once and roughly 21% held by the top ten. This sample also appeared in a second study, on T cells in Graves' hyperthyroidism and ophthalmopathy.

The sample here was peripheral blood mononuclear cells (PBMCs), taken at new diagnosis, from a patient treated with antithyroid drugs. The source of these receptors is a woman between 18 and 30 years old with Graves disease.

The V gene is TRBV6-1, the J gene TRBJ2-1; 7 bases agree with TRBD1. V dropped 6 bases and J dropped 9; count of bases not matched to a gene: 14. The CDR3 has 15 residues. CDR1 is MNHNS and CDR2 is SASEGT in the germline V gene. The CDR3 coding sequence is TGTGCCAGCAGATCAAACGGACAGGTTGTGAGTGAGCAGTTCTTC. This encodes CASRSNGQVVSEQFF.

The chain carries TRBV20-1 and TRBJ2-1; TRBD2 agrees at 8 bases. The CDR3 consists of 16 residues. Germline V gene data show CDR1 as DFQATT and CDR2 as SNEGSKA (reference sequence). The ends lost 6 bases at V and 10 bases at J; junction bases unmatched: 20. The CDR3 nucleotides read TGCAGTGCCCGGATGGTCGGGACTAGTTCGTGGGGCGAGCAGTTCTTC. This sequence encodes CSARMVGTSSWGEQFF.

This clonotype was recorded many times. The rearrangement links TRBV5-1 to TRBJ2-7; TRBD2 is a possible D gene (5 bases). CDR3 size: 13 residues. Germline loops: CDR1 SGHRS, CDR2 YFSETQ. V dropped 4 bases and J dropped 7 bases, with 15 bases sitting between them. The CDR3 nucleotides read TGCGCCAGCAGCCCGGGCGGGTTGGAGGAGCAGTACTTC. Its protein product is CASSPGGLEEQYF.

This clonotype was recorded many times. The V call is TRBV28, the J call TRBJ1-1, with D unclear. Germline V CDR1 and CDR2: MDHEN, SYDVKM. V was trimmed by 2 bases and J by 8 bases, leaving 12 bases between them. This CDR3 has 13 amino acids. The CDR3 nucleotides are TGTGCCAGCAGTTTAATTGGACCCTCCGAAGCTTTCTTT. Translating it yields CASSLIGPSEAFF.

This clonotype was counted many times. The J gene is TRBJ2-7, the V gene TRBV10-3; 9 nucleotides align to TRBD1. Germline CDR1 reads ENHRY; CDR2 reads SYGVKD. This CDR3 contains 13 residues. Trimming removed 4 bases from V and 3 bases from J; junction bases left unmatched: 1. The CDR3 DNA follows: TGTGCCATCAGTGGGGGACAGGGCTACGAGCAGTACTTC. This gives the protein CAISGGQGYEQYF.

This chain connects TRBV7-3 to TRBJ2-2; tentatively, D is TRBD2 (7 bases). This CDR3 is 16 amino acids long. CDR1 and CDR2 from the germline V gene are SGHTA and FQGTGA. The V end lost 6 bases, the J end lost 1 base, and 15 bases lay between the germline ends. CDR3 in amino acids: CASSRIGGVNTGELFF. For the CDR3, the DNA is TGTGCCAGCAGTAGAATAGGGGGGGTGAACACCGGGGAGCTGTTTTTT.

Many counts were recorded for this clonotype. V is TRBV18 and J is TRBJ1-5; D ambiguous. The CDR3 runs to 13 residues. V was cut by 8 bases and J by 0 bases, with 8 bases left in between. CDR1 and CDR2 (germline): KGHSH, LQKENI. CDR3 in amino acids: CASSPDSNQPQHF. CDR3 coding DNA: TGTGCCAGCAGCCCCGATAGCAATCAGCCCCAGCATTTT.

As concerns this clonotype: A read error may explain this, as a much larger clone is one base away. The chain carries TRBV6-5 and TRBJ1-1; D is possibly TRBD1 (5 bases). CDR1 MNHEY and CDR2 SVGAGI come from the germline V gene. The CDR3 totals 14 residues. This chain's CDR3 is CANSYSRDDPEAFF. The CDR3 bases are TGTGCCAACAGTTACTCTCGGGACGACCCTGAAGCTTTCTTT.

V is TRBV27 and J is TRBJ2-1; D call uncertain. The V end lost 5 bases, the J end lost 8 bases, and 7 bases lay between the germline ends. Germline loops: CDR1 MNHEY, CDR2 SMNVEV (reference sequence). The CDR3 has 11 amino acids. The CDR3 nucleotides read TGTGCCAGCAGTAGTTACCATGAGCAGTTCTTC. This codes for CASSSYHEQFF.

This clonotype was seen at least ten times. V gene TRBV2 combines with J gene TRBJ1-2; 7 bases map to TRBD1. CDR1 and CDR2 (germline): SNHLY, FYNNEI. The CDR3 has 14 residues. J gave up 3 bases and V 6 bases, and 7 bases lay outside the gene matches. CDR3 in amino acids: CASSATGDHYGYTF. CDR3 coding DNA: TGTGCCAGCAGCGCTACAGGGGACCACTATGGCTACACCTTC.

A word on this clonotype: Germline and junction disagree at one end, which may indicate a read error. The chain combines TRBV11-1 with TRBJ2-5, with 7 bases fitting TRBD2. Looked up from germline, CDR1 is SGHAT and CDR2 is FQDESV (reference sequence). This CDR3 is built from 14 residues. The CDR3 is CASSPSGAKETQYF. The CDR3 DNA reads TGCGCCAGCAGCCCTAGCGGAGCGAAAGAGACCCAGTACTTC.

This clonotype has a count of ten or more. The V and J genes are TRBV19 and TRBJ2-2; tentative D call: TRBD1 (6 bases). The CDR3 contains 15 residues. V was trimmed by 3 bases and J by 8 bases, leaving 16 bases between them. Germline loops: CDR1 LNHDA, CDR2 SQIVND (reference sequence). The CDR3 reads CASSIPTGEVGELFF. The CDR3 DNA reads as TGTGCCAGTAGTATTCCGACAGGAGAGGTGGGGGAGCTGTTTTTT.

The rearrangement uses TRBV2 and TRBJ2-3; possibly TRBD1 for D (5 bases). The CDR3 runs to 15 residues. The germline CDR1 and CDR2 sequences are SNHLY and FYNNEI. V lost 4 bases, J lost 7 bases, and 18 bases lay in between. CDR3 sequence (DNA): TGTGCCAGCAGTGGTACGACAGACTCTAAGAATACGCAGTATTTT. It translates to CASSGTTDSKNTQYF.